Described below is a single T cell receptor (beta chain) sequence and its context. What antigen it recognizes has not been identified. Base qualities are not at hand, and no much larger clone is one base apart. Using the deep immunoSEQ assay, TCR CDR3 regions were amplified from genomic DNA by multiplex PCR. Extracted genomic DNA from each cell subset was distributed evenly across all wells of several immunoSEQ 96-well plates, and each plate was treated as a replicate. For sorted subsets, 150 to 250 ng genomic DNA, equal to 30,000 to 35,000 T cell genomes, was loaded into each replicate PCR. Purified libraries were quantified with a Qubit 3.0 fluorometer, sized on a Bioanalyzer 2100, and re-quantified with the KAPA Library Quantification kit. Each immunoSEQ 96-well plate was sequenced on its own single-read 150-cycle Illumina NextSeq 550 flow cell. Per the original workflow: Because the immunoSEQ output included only junctional sequences and no quality scores, the filtering could not be the same as the filtering used for full-length reads. To assign V/J genes and CDR3, sequences were annotated using PyIR, a Python wrapper for IgBLAST v1.9, with IMGT germline references. Reads were removed for weak V/J assignments (E-value above 1e-6), missing CDR3, stop codons, out-of-frame junctions, or ambiguous translated residues. A V3J clonotype was defined by an identical inferred V gene, J gene, and CDR3 amino acid sequence. The percentage overlap between two repertoires was calculated by dividing the number of shared unique clonotypes by the size of the smaller repertoire. Repertoire richness was assessed with RTK rarefaction, the Chao1 estimator, and Recon v2.1 estimates of unobserved clonotypes. OLGA was used to compute generation probabilities for all TCRbeta clonotypes that the gDNA method yielded from several donors. TCRdb provides this immuneACCESS table in a form limited to in-frame rearrangements. Some clones are lacking; in checked studies, under half of them reflect an unresolved V gene, and why the rest are absent is not known. That table gives V, J and clone size, and the DNA gave D and trimming. The sample table records approximately 530,000 clones; about 96% of these occur just once. The ten top clones hold 0.055% to 0.075% of the sample.

In the germline V gene, CDR1 corresponds to SGHAT and CDR2 to FQNNGV. A distance of 15 bases separates the germline ends of V and J, which lose 5 bases and 8 bases respectively. Its CDR3 holds 13 amino acids, cysteine through phenylalanine. The sequence is cut down to CDR3 DNA, 39 bases in frame from base 1. The donors were healthy, HIV-negative adults who had no recently reported acute infections or vaccinations. All donors were Caucasian adults living in Nashville, Tennessee, USA. CD4+ T cells were enriched by magnetic negative selection, after which naive cells were positively selected on CD45RA and the negative fraction was taken as the memory subset. After blood collection by leukapheresis, PBMCs were isolated using Ficoll-Histopaque density gradient centrifugation and then cryopreserved in the vapor phase of liquid nitrogen. Purity and quantity of every magnetically sorted T cell population were checked by analytical flow cytometry. Each sorted fraction had its genomic DNA isolated and then quantified by UV absorbance on a Nanodrop 2000c.

These data originate in a study of shared clonotypes between healthy human individuals (dated by TCRdb to 2020 to 2022). Concerning the study at large: The cohort included three men and a couple of women between 18 and 49 years of age. Per donor, three plates each were used for CD4 naive and CD4 memory, two for CD8 naive, and one for CD8 memory. Each donor's leukapheresis produced roughly between roughly 0.85 and 9.5 billion PBMCs. Different laboratories and diverse techniques were used to prepare libraries and sequence TCR repertoires, to increase sequencing depth and limit assay-specific biases. The study deeply sequenced blood TCR repertoires of 5 or 6 healthy adults to estimate repertoire size and the extent of clonotype sharing between individuals.

The study at large found these results: When a handful of donors were compared, the shared fraction of clonotypes was about 5% for naive CD4, about 4% for naive CD8, roughly 2.3% for memory CD4, and 0.35% to 0.4% for memory CD8. Even with the large sequencing depth, rarefaction of the sorted-subset datasets indicated that sequencing was incomplete. Estimated clonotype richness was generally larger for naive than for memory subsets. Clonotypes shared by all four sorted-subset donors showed higher generation probabilities than non-shared clonotypes. Pairwise subsampling indicated that sequencing depth was expected to affect the degree of clonotype sharing among donors. Because the study included only a small number of donors, the genetic and exposure-history diversity represented was limited. Only blood was sampled, and tissue TCR repertoires likely differ from those in blood.

Rearrangement joined TRBV11-2 to TRBJ1-2, with TRBD1 perhaps the D gene, on 6 matching bases. The sequence was collected from a woman aged 25 to 39 in good health. Sequences were obtained from naive CD4+ T cells sorted from blood. In the paper's terms, the cell subset or site label means: CD45RA+ positively selected. CDR3 protein: CASSHEAGGGYTF. At the DNA level, the sequence is TGTGCCAGCAGCCACGAAGCCGGGGGCGGCTACACCTTC. The variable domain in full, with residues beyond the CDR3 obtained from the reference TRBV11-2 and TRBJ1-2 genes, is EAGVAQSPRYKIIEKRQSVAFWCNPISGHATLYWYQQILGQGPKLLIQFQNNGVVDDSQLPKDRFSAERLKGVDSTLKIQPAKLEDSAVYLCASSHEAGGGYTFGSGTRLTVV.